A selection of T cell receptor beta chains follows, all from one sample in a study of shared clonotypes between healthy human individuals. TCRdb keeps only in-frame clones here, not all; method: immunoSEQ multiplex PCR. The sample includes approximately 640,000 clones, 80% to 95% seen only once; the top ten take 34%. The sequenced material came from memory CD8+ T cells from PBMCs. The receptors stem from a man aged 18 to 29 in good health. Some clones in this sample may be carry-over from other donors' samples. Both conserved end residues are part of each CDR3. Each record gives: V gene, clone size, CDR3 length, J gene, D gene, CDR3 protein, CDR3 DNA. D genes are given only for firm matches. A clone size is listed for some rows: how often the clone was seen (once, few, many), or a class if it is expanded.

TRBV5-1	.	14	TRBJ2-7	.	CASSLVGRTYEQYF	TGCGCCAGCAGCTTGGTAGGGAGAACCTACGAGCAGTACTTC
TRBV27	.	13	TRBJ2-1	.	CASSSNSYNEQFF	TGTGCCAGCAGTTCCAACTCCTACAATGAGCAGTTCTTC
TRBV5-4	.	18	TRBJ2-6	.	CASSRGVVAFPGANVLTF	TGTGCCAGCAGCAGAGGAGTAGTCGCTTTTCCTGGGGCCAACGTCCTGACTTTC
TRBV6-5	.	16	TRBJ2-6	.	CASSYSFSSGANVLTF	TGTGCCAGCAGTTACTCGTTCAGCTCTGGGGCCAACGTCCTGACTTTC
TRBV5-8	.	15	TRBJ2-1	TRBD1	CASSLGTGGKNEQFF	TGTGCCAGCAGCTTGGGGACAGGGGGCAAGAATGAGCAGTTCTTC
TRBV7-9	.	16	TRBJ2-2	TRBD2	CASSPAAGGMSGELFF	TGTGCCAGCAGCCCCGCGGCGGGAGGGATGTCCGGGGAGCTGTTTTTT
TRBV5-4	.	17	TRBJ1-2	.	CASSLVPRAGRDGGYTF	TGTGCCAGCAGCTTGGTCCCCCGGGCAGGGAGAGACGGTGGCTACACCTTC
TRBV9	.	18	TRBJ1-2	.	CASSVAISVGAKGYGYTF	TGTGCCAGCAGCGTAGCTATTTCGGTCGGGGCCAAAGGCTATGGCTACACCTTC
TRBV7-8	.	13	TRBJ2-5	.	CASSWGLGGEQYF	TGTGCCAGCAGCTGGGGTTTGGGCGGGGAGCAGTACTTC
TRBV9	.	14	TRBJ1-4	.	CASSALTTNEKLFF	TGTGCCAGCAGCGCCCTTACAACTAATGAAAAACTGTTTTTT
TRBV5-6	.	13	TRBJ1-1	.	CASSRGARTEAFF	TGTGCCAGCAGCCGGGGGGCGCGTACTGAAGCTTTCTTT
TRBV7-2	.	13	TRBJ1-1	.	CASSLTGHTEAFF	TGTGCCAGCAGCTTAACAGGTCACACTGAAGCTTTCTTT
TRBV7-9	.	15	TRBJ2-2	.	CASSLWAGDSGELFF	TGTGCCAGCAGCTTATGGGCAGGGGATTCCGGGGAGCTGTTTTTT
TRBV4-1	.	16	TRBJ2-2	.	CASSPLLEGNTGELFF	TGCGCCAGCAGCCCCCTCCTCGAGGGAAACACCGGGGAGCTGTTTTTT
TRBV5-1	.	15	TRBJ2-5	TRBD2	CASSLSAGDSETQYF	TGCGCCAGCAGCTTGTCAGCGGGAGATTCGGAGACCCAGTACTTC
TRBV4-1	.	17	TRBJ2-7	.	CASSQGLGLSSSYEQYF	TGCGCCAGCAGCCAAGGGCTAGGGCTTTCAAGCTCCTACGAGCAGTACTTC
TRBV10-3	few	13	TRBJ2-7	.	CASGGDREYEQYF	TGTGCCAGCGGCGGGGACCGAGAGTACGAGCAGTACTTC